The next 25 T cell receptor beta chains were all read from a single sample in a study of T-cell memory formation after mild COVID-19 (dated by TCRdb to the early 2020s). Library preparation employed 5' RACE. For sequencing, an Illumina NovaSeq 6000 was employed. TCRdb applied fastp at Q25 and MiXCR to the public reads, then kept only in-frame beta chains. Every distinct CDR3 protein forms one entry, paired with its most common genes and DNA. The sample yields about 260,000 distinct CDR3 sequences; around 15% were counted once. About a fifth of the sample goes to the ten largest clones. Sample: PBMCs or a T cell subset sorted from them (not recorded which). All receptors derive from a man between 18 and 29 years old who had mild COVID-19 (a few samples of this study predate the infection). The sample titles of this study are shuffled in the database, so cell type and time point are left out; the donor was told from shared clones.

The V gene is TRBV4-3, the J gene TRBJ2-7; D is unclear. V was trimmed by 1 base and J by 2 bases, leaving 24 bases between them. The CDR3 length is 19 residues. Germline values: CDR1 LGHNA, CDR2 YSLEER. CDR3: CASSQVCCGKVDRAYEQYV. The CDR3 nucleotides read TGCGCCAGCAGCCAAGTCTGCTGCGGAAAGGTGGACCGTGCCTACGAGCAGTACGTC.

This clonotype has a count of ten or more. The chain combines TRBV19 with TRBJ2-1; TRBD1 matches 9 bases. Germline assignment: CDR1 LNHDA and CDR2 SQIVND (reference sequence). The CDR3 is 15 amino acids. V was clipped by 6 bases and J by 6 bases; unmatched bases: 9. The CDR3 DNA follows: TGTGCCAGTAGGCCCGGGGACAGGGATTCCAATGAGCAGTTCTTC. Translated: CASRPGDRDSNEQFF.

This clonotype occurred a few times. The CDR3 sequence: CASSQGTARYNEQFF. CDR3 coding DNA: TGCGCCAGCAGCCAAGGGACAGCCCGCTACAATGAGCAGTTCTTC. The rearrangement joins TRBV4-3 to TRBJ2-1, with a tentative D call TRBD1 (6 bases). Germline-derived CDR1 and CDR2 are LGHNA and YSLEER. This CDR3 spans 15 amino acids. V was cut by 1 base and J by 3 bases, with 10 bases left in between.

This clonotype was seen only a few times. The genes are TRBV12-3 or TRBV12-4 and TRBJ1-5, with TRBD1 matching over 7 bases. The CDR3 is 13 amino acids. V lost 6 bases to trimming and J lost 7 bases; unmatched junction nucleotides: 6. The CDR3 nucleotides are TGTGCCAGCAGGACAGGGAGTCGACAGCCCCAGCATTTT. This encodes CASRTGSRQPQHF.

The chain recombines TRBV27 with TRBJ1-2; D is ambiguous. The V end lost 0 bases, the J end lost 6 bases, and 14 bases lay between the germline ends. Germline V lookup: CDR1 MNHEY, CDR2 SMNVEV (reference sequence). This CDR3 region has 15 residues. The CDR3 DNA sequence: TGTGCCAGCAGTTTATCGACTGCCGGGTTTGATGGCTACACCTTC. Amino acid sequence: CASSLSTAGFDGYTF.

This clonotype appeared a few times. The rearrangement joins TRBV5-4 to TRBJ2-1, with D perhaps matching TRBD1 (5 bases). Germline V gene sequence: CDR1 SGHNT, CDR2 YYREEE (reference sequence). CDR3 size: 14 residues. The V end lost 5 bases, the J end lost 7 bases, and 16 bases lay between the germline ends. The CDR3 bases are TGTGCCAGCAGGTACGGCCCTGGGGCAAATGAGCAGTTCTTC. Residues: CASRYGPGANEQFF.

This clonotype turned up a few times. The CDR3 protein is CASTLESGGFYTQYF. In DNA form, the CDR3 reads TGTGCCAGTACGTTGGAAAGCGGGGGCTTTTATACGCAGTATTTT. This chain uses TRBV6-2 or TRBV6-3 with TRBJ2-3, with 8 bases identical to TRBD2. CDR1 and CDR2 from the germline V gene are MNHEY and SVGEGT. The CDR3 extends over 15 amino acids. V shed 9 bases and J 7 bases; nucleotides not matched to a gene: 15.

The chain recombines TRBV4-2 with TRBJ1-5; D not resolved. CDR1 LGHNA and CDR2 YNFKEQ come from the germline V gene. The CDR3 length is 16 residues. Trimming stripped 4 bases from V and 2 bases from J, with 15 bases between. As DNA, the CDR3 is TGTGCCAGCAGCCCCCAAGGCTTGAGGGGCAATCAGCCCCAGCATTTT. Translation: CASSPQGLRGNQPQHF.

This clonotype was observed a few times. The gene calls are TRBV15 and TRBJ1-5; a possible D gene is TRBD1 (6 bases). Germline lookup yields CDR1 LNHNV and CDR2 YYDKDF (reference sequence). The V and J ends lost 5 bases and 2 bases respectively, with 16 bases between them. The CDR3 spans 16 residues. This chain's CDR3 is CATSSPEGGRNQPQHF. In DNA, the CDR3 is TGTGCCACCAGCTCCCCGGAGGGGGGTCGCAATCAGCCCCAGCATTTT.

This chain connects TRBV4-3 to TRBJ1-2, with D maybe TRBD1 (5 bases). The germline gives CDR1 LGHNA, CDR2 YSLEER. The V end lost 0 bases, the J end lost 2 bases, and 10 bases lay between the germline ends. The CDR3 is made up of 15 amino acids. The CDR3 DNA is TGCGCCAGCAGCCAAGATGAGGGGATGAACTATGGCTACACCTTC. Protein sequence: CASSQDEGMNYGYTF.

In its sample, this clonotype was seen a few times. The chain combines TRBV7-8 with TRBJ2-3; TRBD2 matches at 10 bases. This CDR3 is 16 amino acids long. The germline CDR1 and CDR2 sequences are SGHVS and FQNEAQ. V was pared by 6 bases and J by 6 bases, with 12 bases of the junction left unmatched. The CDR3 loop reads CASRAGLAFGPDTQYF. CDR3 bases: TGTGCCAGCAGGGCGGGACTAGCGTTCGGACCGGATACGCAGTATTTT.

CDR3 in DNA: TGTGCCAGCAATATACAGGGCGGCTATGGCTACACCTTC. It yields the protein CASNIQGGYGYTF. The rearrangement joins TRBV3-1 to TRBJ1-2, with D perhaps matching TRBD1 (6 bases). The V end was cut by 7 bases, the J end by 4 bases, with 13 bases between. The CDR3 contains 13 residues. Germline lookup yields CDR1 LGHDT and CDR2 YNNKEL (reference sequence).

The sample holds a few counts of this clonotype. The chain uses TRBV20-1 and TRBJ2-5; no clear D. CDR3 length: 15 residues. Looked up from germline, CDR1 is DFQATT and CDR2 is SNEGSKA (reference sequence). V dropped 1 base and J dropped 1 base, with 13 bases sitting between them. CDR3 sequence reads: CSARGLTQTQETQYF. The CDR3 DNA follows: TGCAGTGCTAGAGGGCTTACACAGACCCAAGAGACCCAGTACTTC.

This clonotype showed up just a few times. The chain uses TRBV7-3 and TRBJ2-3, with D perhaps TRBD2 (7 bases). CDR1 SGHTA and CDR2 FQGTGA come from the germline V gene. V gave up 6 bases and J gave up 0 bases, with 16 bases separating them. This CDR3 contains 16 residues. In DNA, the CDR3 is TGTGCCAGCAGTCTTACCCGGGGGGCTAGCACAGATACGCAGTATTTT. Amino acids: CASSLTRGASTDTQYF.

V and J are TRBV28 and TRBJ1-5; D is unclear. Germline V lookup: CDR1 MDHEN, CDR2 SYDVKM. Deletions cut 3 bases from V and 3 bases from J, with 9 bases between. There are 14 residues in the CDR3. This CDR3 reads CASSFLDFNQPQHF. For the CDR3, the DNA is TGTGCCAGCAGTTTTTTGGATTTCAATCAGCCCCAGCATTTT. The variable domain in full, with the rest retrieved from reference TRBV28 and TRBJ1-5, is DVKVTQSSRYLVKRTGEKVFLECVQDMDHENMFWYRQDPGLGLRLIYFSYDVKMKEKGDIPEGYSVSREKKERFSLILESASTNQTSMYLCASSFLDFNQPQHFGDGTRLSIL.

The chain couples TRBV5-5 to TRBJ1-2, with D possibly matching TRBD1 (5 bases). Trimming removed 4 bases at V and 4 bases at J, with 14 bases between. Per the germline V gene, CDR1 is SGHKS and CDR2 is YYEKEE (reference sequence). The CDR3 has 14 amino acids. Written as DNA, the CDR3 is TGTGCCAGCAGCAGCTACCAGGGCGTCTATGGCTACACCTTC. It yields the protein CASSSYQGVYGYTF.

The chain uses TRBV4-1 and TRBJ1-1; D ambiguous. CDR1 and CDR2 from the germline V gene are MGHRA and YSYEKL. Trimming took 2 bases from V and 5 from J, leaving 12 bases between them. The CDR3 length is 14 residues. CDR3 loop: CASSQRDLQTEAFF. The CDR3 nucleotides read TGCGCCAGCAGCCAACGCGATCTCCAGACTGAAGCTTTCTTT.

The rearrangement links TRBV23-1 to TRBJ2-3; 8 bases align to TRBD2. TRBV23-1 is an open reading frame, and its role is uncertain. The V and J ends lost 6 bases and 14 bases, in that order; junction bases with no gene match: 19. This CDR3 comprises 15 residues. The CDR3 sequence is CASSPQPPRGGALYF. The CDR3 DNA is TGCGCCAGCAGCCCTCAACCCCCACGGGGGGGCGCTCTGTATTTT.

This clonotype has just a few counts. The chain joins TRBV6-2 or TRBV6-3 to TRBJ2-3; 9 bases match TRBD1. CDR1 is MNHEY, CDR2 SVGEGT, per germline. This CDR3 is built from 14 residues. V lost 7 bases, J lost 4 bases, and 6 bases stayed unmatched. The CDR3 spells CASNLGQGSDTQYF. As DNA, the CDR3 is TGTGCCAGCAACCTGGGACAGGGTTCAGATACGCAGTATTTT.

This clonotype was found a few times. This sequence joins TRBV30 and TRBJ2-7; D not certain. Trimming pared 1 base from V and 3 bases from J, leaving 7 bases between. This CDR3 region has 12 residues. The germline CDR1 and CDR2 sequences are GTSNPN and SVGIG (reference sequence). The CDR3 reads CAWSAYGYEQYF. The DNA for the CDR3 is TGTGCCTGGAGTGCGTACGGCTACGAGCAGTACTTC.

The chain recombines TRBV12-3 or TRBV12-4 with TRBJ2-3; D not resolved. Trimming pared 5 bases from V and 2 bases from J, leaving 11 bases between. The CDR3 runs to 14 residues. CDR3 protein: CASSPQDFTDTQYF. In nucleotides, the CDR3 is TGTGCCAGCAGTCCCCAAGACTTCACAGATACGCAGTATTTT.

The table lists this clonotype with a few counts. V gene TRBV20-1 combines with J gene TRBJ2-3; D ambiguous. The germline V gene encodes CDR1 DFQATT and CDR2 SNEGSKA (reference sequence). Trimming shortened V by 6 bases and J by 1 base, and 11 bases separated the two germline ends. The CDR3 spans 13 residues. The CDR3 region is CSARNPGTDTQYF. The CDR3 DNA reads as TGCAGTGCGAGAAACCCAGGCACAGATACGCAGTATTTT.

V and J are TRBV5-1 and TRBJ1-3, with D perhaps TRBD1 (5 bases). Trimming took off 0 bases at V and 0 bases at J, with 7 bases between the two ends. CDR3 size: 15 residues. Germline loops: CDR1 SGHRS, CDR2 YFSETQ. CDR3 sequence reads: CASSLEGLSGNTIYF. CDR3 DNA sequence: TGCGCCAGCAGCTTGGAGGGACTCTCTGGAAACACCATATATTTT.

This clonotype appeared a few times. The rearrangement uses TRBV20-1 and TRBJ1-6; D unclear. Germline CDR1 reads DFQATT; CDR2 reads SNEGSKA (reference sequence). V was clipped by 0 bases and J by 7 bases, with 7 bases between them. CDR3 length: 13 residues. Here the CDR3 DNA reads TGCAGTGCTAGAGATGTGGCGAATTCACCCCTCCACTTT. As protein: CSARDVANSPLHF.

In its sample, this clonotype was seen a few times. The rearrangement joins TRBV7-9 to TRBJ2-2; D perhaps matches TRBD2 (5 bases). Trimming took off 5 bases at V and 1 base at J, with 14 bases between the two ends. Germline CDR1 SEHNR, CDR2 FQNEAQ (reference sequence). There are 16 residues in the CDR3. The CDR3 protein is CASSSGGGWNTGELFF. The CDR3 nucleotides are TGTGCCAGCAGCAGCGGCGGAGGATGGAACACCGGGGAGCTGTTTTTT.